This T cell receptor beta chain was sequenced during a study of T cells in Graves' hyperthyroidism and ophthalmopathy (dated by TCRdb to about 2019). With respect to the entire study: Peripheral blood samples were taken at the time of initial diagnosis, prior to any treatment. To identify distinguishing TCR V-J signatures, a discovery cohort of 100 or so patients was used, comprising 40 to 45 with Graves' ophthalmopathy and around 57 with stable Graves' hyperthyroidism. An independent validation cohort of fewer than 20 hyperthyroidism patients and some 15 patients who later progressed to ophthalmopathy tested prospective prediction of ophthalmopathy. The 100 or so discovery patients were randomly split 7:3 into training and test sets. Thyroid tissue and blood T-cell repertoires from six Graves' hyperthyroidism patients were also compared in the study. After blood sampling, hyperthyroidism patients were treated with methimazole at a starting dose of 30 mg daily, and ophthalmopathy patients were treated with high-dose intravenous methylprednisolone. The paper describes TCR Vbeta CDR3 sequencing of around 130 peripheral blood samples, made up of 43 ophthalmopathy patients, roughly 72 hyperthyroidism patients and 17 progressor patients. What the study reported, not specific to this receptor: Ophthalmopathy was separated from stable hyperthyroidism by a 13 V-J signature model, with around 88% sensitivity and 81% to 82% specificity obtained in cross-validation and 80%/75% obtained in testing. In validation, the model predicted progression to ophthalmopathy a median of 6.5 months before onset, with 65% to 71% sensitivity and almost 75% specificity. Most expanded thyroid clonotypes (frequency above 0.001) were also detected in blood, suggesting blood repertoires may reflect thyroid immune responses. No statistical method was used to set the sample size in advance, and investigators knew the group allocation.

For CDR1 and CDR2, the germline V gene lists SGHNT and YENEEA. Deletion took 2 bases off V and 1 base off J, with a span of 5 bases between the germline ends. The CDR3 covers 13 residues, taking in both the cysteine and the phenylalanine. Of all the DNA, just the CDR3 is kept, 39 bases in frame from base 1. The table lists this clonotype with a few counts. Which antigen it targets is not known. Nothing much larger sits one base from this clone, and base qualities are not available. Ophthalmopathy patients had moderately to severely active disease, with a Clinical Activity Score of 3 or more, a NOSPECS grade of 4 or more, and a disease duration of less than 3 months. Patients with uncontrolled infections, other autoimmune diseases, pregnancy or lactation were excluded. Clinical symptoms, serum thyroxine and TRAb, thyroid ultrasound, and orbital computed tomography formed the basis for the diagnoses. PBMCs were isolated from approximately 10 ml of fresh peripheral blood by Ficoll-Paque density gradient centrifugation. Total RNA was extracted using Trizol reagent, and RNA quality was assessed on an Agilent 2100 Bioanalyzer.

The TCR beta CDR3 regions were amplified from the RNA transcripts. A first-round RT-PCR of the TCR CDR3 used the HTBI primer set with the Qiagen OneStep RT-PCR kit. Libraries were constructed in a second round of multiplex PCR, after which size selection and purification were carried out. Paired-end sequencing of the libraries was performed with 100 bp reads on an Illumina HiSeq2000. As for the original processing: SOAPnuke was used to process the raw data, with reads discarded if the reads contained adapters or uncalled bases, had a mean Phred below 15, or lacked an exact constant-primer or identifier match. High-quality paired reads were merged using COPE v1.2.5, and each unique nucleotide sequence was defined as a clonotype. MiTCR v1.1 was used to align the clonotypes against IMGT TRBV, TRBD and TRBJ reference segments. Only V-J combinations with frequency above 0.0001, covering roughly 99% of repertoires, were analysed. A TCS score was defined as the ratio between F50 (clonal expansion) and ExV (chaos), using BLOSUM62-based TCRdist between CDR3 peptides within each V-J. Welch's t-statistics and random forest reduced fewer than 600 V-J features to roughly 13, which were used in a naive Bayes classifier (R e1071). Through fastp at Q25 and MiXCR, TCRdb rebuilt clones from the public reads, retaining in-frame beta chains. Every entry covers one CDR3 protein and lists the most common genes and DNA from its rows. TCRdb's processing, not the authors', yielded these V and J calls. Here the sample has about 520,000 distinct CDR3 sequences; around 22% occur a single time. The ten largest clones add up to about 11% of the sample.

Material for sequencing was blood. The receptor's source is a woman in her twenties or thirties with Graves' ophthalmopathy. The receptor chain draws on TRBV11-3 and TRBJ2-5; the D gene remains uncertain. The nucleotide sequence reads as follows: TGTGCCAGCAGCTTATACTTCCAAGAGACCCAGTACTTC. It codes for CASSLYFQETQYF.